The clone carrying this T cell receptor beta chain was picked up one time. TCRdb recomputed calls from the 5' RACE reads with MiXCR, one row per CDR3 protein. The sample shows more than 45,000 distinct CDR3 sequences, roughly 28% of them seen only once. The CDR3 is made up of 14 amino acids. Losses at the gene ends were 0 bases for V and 4 bases for J; bases not matched to a gene: 3. Germline CDR1 reads SGHKS; CDR2 reads YYEKEE (reference sequence). Source material: tumor-infiltrating memory CD4+ T cells sorted from the breast tumor. Subset: memory CD4+ T cells, CD4+CD45RO+CD25-. The chain uses TRBV5-5 and TRBJ2-5; the match to TRBD2 covers 7 bases. The TCR comes from a female donor with breast cancer. Written as DNA, the CDR3 is TGTGCCAGCAGCTTGGCCGGACTAGTAGAGACCCAGTACTTC. Translated, it gives CASSLAGLVETQYF. The complete variable domain, with remaining parts taken from reference TRBV5-5 and TRBJ2-5, reads DAGVTQSPTHLIKTRGQQVTLRCSPISGHKSVSWYQQVLGQGPQFIFQYYEKEERGRGNFPDRFSARQFPNYSSELNVNALLLGDSALYLCASSLAGLVETQYFGPGTRLLVL.